These 15 T cell receptor beta chains came from one sample sequenced in a study of spatial heterogeneity in lung cancer. Time point: blood at routine non-recurrence follow-up after resection. The authors sequenced whole RNA from tumor, nontumor lung or frozen PBMC without sorting. TCRdb re-analysed the 5' RACE reads in MiXCR, keeping a single row per CDR3 protein. In the table there are more than 95,000 distinct CDR3 sequences, less than 15% of which are singletons. The source material was PBMCs, sampled at follow-up. These receptors all come from a male donor with early-stage non-small cell lung cancer.

This rearrangement joins TRBV5-1 to TRBJ2-5; 9 bases match TRBD2. Germline CDR1 is SGHRS and CDR2 is YFSETQ. The CDR3 has 15 amino acids. The CDR3: CAARASGKNQETQYF. Here the CDR3 DNA reads TGCGCGGCCCGGGCTAGCGGGAAGAACCAAGAGACCCAGTACTTC.

This clonotype appeared a few times. The chain combines TRBV30 with TRBJ2-7; 8 bases are shared with TRBD1. The CDR3 length is 13 residues. The ends lost 0 bases at V and 5 bases at J; junction bases unmatched: 3. Per the germline V gene, CDR1 is GTSNPN and CDR2 is SVGIG (reference sequence). CDR3 in DNA: TGTGCCTGGAGTGTTCAGGGGGCCCACGAGCAGTACTTC. Protein product: CAWSVQGAHEQYF.

The chain recombines TRBV11-3 with TRBJ2-3; possibly TRBD1 for D (5 bases). The CDR3 sequence is 14 residues long. Germline V CDR1 and CDR2: SGHNT, YENEEA. The germline V and J ends were trimmed by 5 bases and 5 bases, with 14 bases remaining between them. CDR3 loop: CASSITGFGDTQYF. In DNA, the CDR3 is TGTGCCAGCAGCATTACAGGTTTTGGAGATACGCAGTATTTT.

This clonotype was seen many times. The J gene is TRBJ1-2, the V gene TRBV11-2; the match to TRBD1 covers 8 bases. Losses at the gene ends were 5 bases for V and 7 bases for J; bases not matched to a gene: 3. There are 12 residues in the CDR3. Germline CDR1 and CDR2: SGHAT and FQNNGV. Here the CDR3 reads CASSKDRAGYTF. The DNA of the CDR3 is TGTGCCAGCAGCAAGGACAGGGCTGGCTACACCTTC.

The CDR3 spells CASSLEGFHEQFF. Written as DNA, the CDR3 is TGTGCCAGCAGCTTAGAAGGGTTCCATGAGCAGTTCTTC. The chain employs TRBV7-9 and TRBJ2-1; unclear D gene. The CDR3 is 13 residues long. The ends were cut back, 1 base at V and 8 bases at J, with 9 bases in the middle. Looked up from germline, CDR1 is SEHNR and CDR2 is FQNEAQ (reference sequence).

There are a few counts of this clonotype. The chain couples TRBV29-1 to TRBJ2-7; D perhaps matches TRBD2 (6 bases). Trimming left V 1 base short and J 4 bases short, with 17 bases between. CDR3 size: 15 residues. Germline-derived CDR1 and CDR2 are SQVTM and ANQGSEA. CDR3 loop: CSVEAEKALAYEQYF. CDR3 sequence (DNA): TGCAGCGTTGAAGCCGAAAAGGCCCTAGCGTACGAGCAGTACTTC.

This clonotype was recorded a few times. V and J are TRBV20-1 and TRBJ2-1; TRBD2 matches at 9 bases. Trimming at V came to 2 bases and at J to 7 bases, leaving 9 bases not matched to a gene. Germline CDR1 DFQATT, CDR2 SNEGSKA (reference sequence). The CDR3 is 15 residues long. The CDR3 is CSARRLAGGPNEQFF. CDR3 sequence (DNA): TGCAGTGCTAGAAGACTGGCGGGGGGGCCGAATGAGCAGTTCTTC.

This clonotype was detected many times. The chain's CDR3 is CASSQETNSPLHF. The CDR3 DNA follows: TGTGCCAGCAGCCAAGAGACCAATTCACCCCTCCACTTT. V gene TRBV4-2 combines with J gene TRBJ1-6; no firm D call. Germline loops: CDR1 LGHNA, CDR2 YNFKEQ. Trimming removed 0 bases from V and 7 bases from J, with 4 bases in between. The CDR3 is 13 amino acids.

V and J are TRBV5-8 and TRBJ1-5, with D possibly matching TRBD1 (5 bases). CDR1 is SGHTS and CDR2 is YDEGEE in the germline V gene. The CDR3 length is 17 residues. V lost 4 bases to trimming and J lost 0 bases, with 17 bases between them. CDR3 bases: TGTGCCAGCAGCACCCCATGGGACTTCTTTAGCAATCAGCCCCAGCATTTT. Its translation: CASSTPWDFFSNQPQHF.

This clonotype was seen a few times. The V call is TRBV6-5, the J call TRBJ2-7; 8 nucleotides align to TRBD2. The V gene end was trimmed by 0 bases and the J gene end by 3 bases; junction bases not matched to a gene: 4. The CDR3 is 15 residues long. The germline CDR1 and CDR2 sequences are MNHEY and SVGAGI. CDR3 nucleotides: TGTGCCAGCAGTTACTCGGGGACTAGTAACTACGAGCAGTACTTC. It codes for CASSYSGTSNYEQYF.

In its sample, this clonotype was seen many times. The chain is built from TRBV6-2 or TRBV6-3 and TRBJ1-3; D is possibly TRBD1 (5 bases). This CDR3 is 13 amino acids long. The germline V gene has CDR1 MNHEY and CDR2 SVGEGT. V shed 10 bases and J shed 3 bases, with 13 bases lying between them. This chain's CDR3 is CATLQGGGNTIYF. The CDR3 DNA is TGTGCCACCCTCCAGGGAGGTGGAAACACCATATATTTT.

J is TRBJ2-7 and V is TRBV20-1; TRBD2 might be the D (5 bases). Per germline, CDR1 DFQATT and CDR2 SNEGSKA (reference sequence). The CDR3 is 13 amino acids. Deletions cut 6 bases from V and 3 bases from J, with 15 bases between. CDR3 sequence reads: CSAGDRASYEQYF. DNA of the CDR3: TGCAGTGCCGGGGATAGGGCTAGCTACGAGCAGTACTTC.

This clonotype was seen a handful of times. V and J are TRBV27 and TRBJ2-5; 8 bases line up with TRBD2. The CDR3 consists of 16 residues. Germline-derived CDR1 and CDR2 are MNHEY and SMNVEV (reference sequence). Losses at the gene ends were 4 bases for V and 2 bases for J; bases not matched to a gene: 9. The CDR3 reads CASSSRLARTQETQYF. The CDR3 bases are TGTGCCAGCAGTTCACGACTAGCGCGCACACAAGAGACCCAGTACTTC.

This clonotype was picked up a small number of times. V and J are TRBV25-1 and TRBJ2-7; D is unresolved. The CDR3 sequence is 13 residues long. The V end lost 5 bases, the J end lost 5 bases, and 13 bases lay between the germline ends. Germline V gene lookup returns CDR1 MGHDK and CDR2 SYGVNS. The CDR3 DNA sequence: TGTGCCAGCAGTACCGGGCCCCGCGACGAGCAGTACTTC. This translates into CASSTGPRDEQYF.

This rearrangement joins TRBV12-3 or TRBV12-4 to TRBJ2-7; perhaps D is TRBD1 or TRBD2 (5 bases each). CDR3 length: 13 amino acids. The V end was cut by 0 bases, the J end by 7 bases, with 10 bases between. The CDR3 loop reads CASSLALWGEQYF. The CDR3 region has the DNA TGTGCCAGCAGTTTAGCGCTATGGGGGGAGCAGTACTTC.